This record covers a single TCR beta chain. Its antigen remains unidentified. Within one base of it there is no much larger clone, and no base qualities were kept. Single viable CD3+CD4+CD8-CD45RO+ cells were sorted as memory CD4+ T cells on a FACSAria II. CMV serostatus was assessed using a Roche Elecsys assay, by which serum IgG against CMV pp150, pp28, p38 and p52 was detected. After the samples were thawed, total CD4+ T cells were enriched through positive selection using CD4 magnetic microbeads. The samples came from a different study that was designed specifically to examine the CD4+ T cell memory repertoire. Peripheral blood mononuclear cells were isolated and cryopreserved according to standard operating procedures, and serum was stored at -80 degrees C. CD3-PerCP (BW264/56), CD4-APC (RPA-T4), CD45RO-PE (UCHT1) and CD8-Pacific Orange (3B5) antibodies were used for staining, and non-viable cells were excluded with Sytox blue.

This entry belongs to a study of memory CD4+ T cells and cytomegalovirus serostatus (dated by TCRdb to the late 2010s). For context, the study as a whole: The cohort comprised 33 healthy Belgian adults, 9 CMV seropositive and roughly 25 CMV seronegative. CD4+ memory TCRbeta repertoires of a Belgian cohort with known cytomegalovirus serostatus were sequenced in order to replicate a published TCR-based CMV serostatus classifier.

Sequences LNHDA (CDR1) and SQIVND (CDR2) are obtained from the germline V gene (reference sequence). V lost 6 bases and J lost 3 bases; the stretch between them is 15 bases long. Inclusive of the bounding cysteine and phenylalanine, the CDR3 is 14 residues long. Of all the DNA, just the CDR3 is kept, 42 bases in frame from base 1. The investigation overall reported the following: The original-framework classifier achieved a median bootstrapped AUC of around 0.95 with a 95% CI of 0.76-1.00 on the Belgian cohort. Of around 160 previously reported CMV-associated TCRbeta sequences, 67 appeared in the CD4+ memory repertoires, each in one to five individuals. Results were interpreted as suggesting that the CMV-associated TCR signature is largely present in the CD4+ memory repertoire. Only CD4+CD45RO+ memory cells were sequenced, in contrast to the original study, in which naive and memory CD4+ and CD8+ populations were covered. For CMV serostatus prediction, a median bootstrapped AUC of about 0.94 was reached with the original framework, and a median bootstrapped AUC of 0.91 was reached with a US-trained random forest.

Genomic DNA was extracted from sorted cells with the Quick-DNA Microprep Kit. Amplification of TCRbeta DNA was done with the immunoSEQ hsTCRbeta kit, following the protocol from the manufacturer. TCRbeta libraries were sequenced on an Illumina MiSeq instrument. Regarding the original processing steps: Following removal of out-of-frame sequences, around 2.4 million distinct TCRbeta sequences were retained, with an average of around 67,000 per individual. Two values were used to score each individual: the count of around 150 previously reported CMV-associated TCRbeta sequences and the total count of productive distinct TCRbeta sequences. A beta-binomial model was reimplemented in Python, and scikit-learn random forests with default parameters were trained on US cohort data. Classifier performance on the Belgian cohort was summarized as median AUC with percentile confidence intervals over 10,000 bootstrap iterations. TCRdb limited this immuneACCESS table to in-frame rearrangements with V and J called. A share of clones is missing; checked studies link under half to unresolved V genes, and the rest is unexplained. V, J and clone size were drawn from that table, and D and trimming were deduced from the DNA. This sample gives about 58,000 clones in total; approximately 81% of them show up just once. Together, the top ten hold under 0.5% of the sample.

The sequenced sample was memory CD4+ T cells from blood. Rearrangement joined TRBV19 to TRBJ2-7; matching of 7 bases hints at TRBD1 as the D gene. The source of this sequence is an adult in good health and CMV-seronegative. Some clones in this sample may be carry-over from other donors' samples. The nucleotide sequence reads as follows: TGTGCCAGTAGGGGGGGACAGAATAACTACGAGCAGTACTTC. This gives the protein CASRGGQNNYEQYF.